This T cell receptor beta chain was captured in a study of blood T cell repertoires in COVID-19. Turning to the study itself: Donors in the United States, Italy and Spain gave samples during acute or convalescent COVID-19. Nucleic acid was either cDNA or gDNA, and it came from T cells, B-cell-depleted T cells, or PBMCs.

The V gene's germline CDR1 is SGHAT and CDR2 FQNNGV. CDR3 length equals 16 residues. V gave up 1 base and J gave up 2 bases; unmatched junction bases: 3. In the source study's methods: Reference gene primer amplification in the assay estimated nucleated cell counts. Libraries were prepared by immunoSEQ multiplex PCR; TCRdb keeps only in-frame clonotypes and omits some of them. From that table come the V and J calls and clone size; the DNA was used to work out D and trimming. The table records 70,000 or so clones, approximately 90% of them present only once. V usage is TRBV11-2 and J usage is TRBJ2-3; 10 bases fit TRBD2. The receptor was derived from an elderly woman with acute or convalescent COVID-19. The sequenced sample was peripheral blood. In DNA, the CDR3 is TGTGCCAGCAGCTTAGGACTAGCGGGCTTCACAGATACGCAGTATTTT. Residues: CASSLGLAGFTDTQYF.